This T cell receptor (beta chain) was found in a study of blood T cell repertoires in COVID-19. In the study overall: Acute and convalescent COVID-19 specimens originated in the United States, Italy and Spain. Sample material is recorded as cDNA or gDNA derived from T cells, B-cell-depleted T cells, or PBMCs.

As originally analysed: By means of reference gene primer amplification, nucleated cell counts were estimated. Sequenced by immunoSEQ multiplex PCR; TCRdb stores in-frame clones only, minus some. V and J calls and clone size are copied from that table; D and trimming were computed from the DNA. The sample has over 200,000 clones, 90% to 95% seen once. The germline gives CDR1 SGHTA, CDR2 FQGNSA. CDR3 length equals 15 residues. Trimming took 0 bases from V and 0 from J, leaving 8 bases between them. The V gene is TRBV7-2, the J gene TRBJ1-1; D not certain. The TCR originated in a man in his thirties or forties with acute or convalescent COVID-19. Sequencing was carried out using peripheral blood. CDR3 in amino acids: CASSLAVTMNTEAFF. Written as DNA, the CDR3 is TGTGCCAGCAGCTTAGCTGTGACAATGAACACTGAAGCTTTCTTT.